This T cell receptor beta chain emerged from a study of T cell repertoires in cytomegalovirus infection (dated by TCRdb to the late 2010s). About the study as a whole: Recently identified HLA-C-restricted CMV epitopes, whose presentation resists viral immunomodulation, were targeted by peptide stimulations together with well-studied HLA-B-restricted epitopes. Donor HLA type was relevant to the analysis, as public TCR beta signatures indicated carriage of CMV infection together with the matching HLA type. General conclusions and limits of the study: The ex vivo response was dominated by HLA-C-restricted CMV-specific TCR beta clonotypes, and the single most frequent clonotype in two of eight donors was supplied by these HLA-C-restricted clonotypes. In both this cohort and an independent cohort of approximately 350 donors, the cumulative frequency of public TCR beta family members distinguished carriers of CMV infection plus the relevant HLA type.

This clonotype was counted only a few times. This receptor's antigen is unknown. Base qualities are not provided; no much larger clone lies one nucleotide away. Explained via the paper, the treatment or condition label denotes: in vitro stimulation with specific CMV peptide epitopes to enrich CMV-specific T cells. Sequencer: Illumina HiSeq 1500. TCRdb handled the public reads itself, with Q25 trimming in fastp and clone calling in MiXCR, and kept productive beta chains. Entries are consolidated by CDR3 protein sequence, retaining the most common genes and DNA. For this sample the table gives some 920,000 distinct CDR3 sequences, of which approximately 30% were detected only once. The top ten constitute about an eighth of the sample. The germline V gene gives CDR1 as MDHEN and CDR2 as SYDVKM. The CDR3, from cysteine to phenylalanine, totals 14 residues. Left in the record is the CDR3 DNA by itself, 42 bases read in frame from the first base. V loses 2 bases of germline sequence and J loses 4 bases, and the interval between the two ends is 9 bases.

The chain was built from TRBV28 and TRBJ2-1; D gene: possibly TRBD1, on 6 matching bases. This TCR came from a human donor in good health (CMV status not recorded). Some clones in this sample may be carry-over from other donors' samples. This specimen consisted of cultured CD8+ T cells from PBMCs, obtained from culture after CMV antigen stimulation. The CDR3 corresponds to CASSLPDRYNEQFF. DNA sequence: TGTGCCAGCAGTTTACCCGACAGGTACAATGAGCAGTTCTTC.